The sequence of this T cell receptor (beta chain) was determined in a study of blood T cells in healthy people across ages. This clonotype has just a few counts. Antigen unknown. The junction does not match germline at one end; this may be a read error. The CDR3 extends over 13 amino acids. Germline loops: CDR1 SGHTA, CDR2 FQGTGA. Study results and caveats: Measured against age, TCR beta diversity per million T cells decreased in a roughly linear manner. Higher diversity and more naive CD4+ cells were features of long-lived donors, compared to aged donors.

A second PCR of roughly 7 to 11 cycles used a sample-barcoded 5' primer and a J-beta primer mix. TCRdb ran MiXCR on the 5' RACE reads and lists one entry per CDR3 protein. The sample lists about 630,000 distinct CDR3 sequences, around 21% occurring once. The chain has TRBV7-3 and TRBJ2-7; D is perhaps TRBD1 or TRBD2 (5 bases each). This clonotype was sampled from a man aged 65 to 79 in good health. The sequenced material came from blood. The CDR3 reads CVSSLRSGAEQYF. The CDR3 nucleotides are TGTGTCAGCAGCTTAAGGTCCGGGGCCGAGCAGTACTTC.